The T cell receptor beta chain under discussion was sequenced for a study of pediatric ulcerative colitis. Study results and caveats: Two patients had blood samples with substantially reduced template counts. Clonal expansions reduced rectal repertoire diversity in acute severe colitis.

Measured with immunoSEQ multiplex PCR; TCRdb has only the in-frame clones, and not every one. The sample lists more than 50,000 clones, around 86% seen once, with around 1.5% in the top ten. About this clone: Its antigen is still unknown.

CDR3 length equals 13 residues. The rearrangement links TRBV21-1 to TRBJ2-5; the table gives TRBD2 as D, unverified against the DNA. TRBV21-1 is a listed pseudogene. This receptor was taken from a boy aged 10-17 years who was a control in a study of pediatric ulcerative colitis. The sequencing input was blood. The CDR3 coding sequence is TGTGCCAGCCAGTCGGGGGAGGAGGAGACCCAGTACTTC. Protein: CASQSGEEETQYF.